The clone carrying this T cell receptor beta chain was seen at least ten times. Antigen: not known. V lost 8 bases to trimming and J lost 0 bases; unmatched junction nucleotides: 8. Germline V gene data show CDR1 as SNHLY and CDR2 as FYNNEI. The CDR3 is 17 amino acids. The sample is drawn from a study of T cells in Graves' hyperthyroidism and ophthalmopathy. Study observations and caveats: Ophthalmopathy stood apart from stable hyperthyroidism in a 13 V-J model. For ophthalmopathy, model prediction preceded onset by a median about 6 months.

Amplification of TCR beta CDR3 regions used RNA as the template. Using the HTBI primer set, a first-round RT-PCR was run on the TCR CDR3. Via MiXCR, TCRdb re-called the multiplex PCR reads, giving one row per CDR3 protein. This table has a few hundred thousand distinct CDR3 sequences, approximately 14% appearing once. Hyperthyroidism had been newly diagnosed in patients aged 18 to 65, and its duration was under 2 months. The TCR was taken from a woman aged 18-30 years with Graves' hyperthyroidism. The V and J genes are TRBV2 and TRBJ2-6, with TRBD2 identical over 9 bases. The specimen was blood. The CDR3 coding sequence is TGTGCCAGCGCGACGCTAGCGGGATTCTCTGGGGCCAACGTCCTGACTTTC. This gives the protein CASATLAGFSGANVLTF.